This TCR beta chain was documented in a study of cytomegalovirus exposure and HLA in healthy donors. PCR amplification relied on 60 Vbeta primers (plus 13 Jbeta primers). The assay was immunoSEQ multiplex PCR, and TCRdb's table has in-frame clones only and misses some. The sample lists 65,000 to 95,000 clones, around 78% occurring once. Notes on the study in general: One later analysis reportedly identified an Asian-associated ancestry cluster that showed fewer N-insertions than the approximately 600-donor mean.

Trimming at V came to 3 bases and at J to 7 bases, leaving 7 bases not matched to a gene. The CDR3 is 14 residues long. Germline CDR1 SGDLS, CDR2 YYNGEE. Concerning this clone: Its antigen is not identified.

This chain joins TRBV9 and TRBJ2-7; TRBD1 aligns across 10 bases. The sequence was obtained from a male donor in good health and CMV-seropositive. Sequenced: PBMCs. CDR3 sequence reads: CASSARTGGMEQYF. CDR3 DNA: TGTGCCAGCAGCGCTCGGACAGGGGGGATGGAGCAGTACTTC.